Listed here are 18 T cell receptor beta chains from one sample, sequenced in a study of T cell responses to AZD1222 COVID-19 vaccine. The method was immunoSEQ multiplex PCR; TCRdb's version includes in-frame clones alone and lacks a portion of them. The table has around 99,000 clones, just over 90% seen once. The input for sequencing was peripheral blood, taken 28 days after the second AZD1222 dose. These receptors all come from an adult who received the AZD1222 COVID-19 vaccine.

The chain employs TRBV6-1 and TRBJ2-7; the match to TRBD1 covers 8 bases. V was clipped by 1 base and J by 1 base; unmatched bases: 3. This CDR3 contains 15 residues. Germline V gives CDR1 MNHNS, CDR2 SASEGT. The CDR3: CASSEGRGRSYEQYF. DNA for the CDR3: TGTGCCAGCAGTGAAGGCAGGGGGCGATCCTACGAGCAGTACTTC.

This clone has only a few counts. The chain has TRBV2 and TRBJ1-5; the match to TRBD1 covers 8 bases. The germline gives CDR1 SNHLY, CDR2 FYNNEI. The ends lost 1 base at V and 4 bases at J; junction bases unmatched: 3. CDR3 length: 15 residues. This CDR3 is CASSEGGQANQPQHF. DNA for the CDR3: TGTGCCAGCAGTGAAGGGGGACAGGCTAATCAGCCCCAGCATTTT.

This clone has only one observation. This chain connects TRBV7-3 to TRBJ2-7, with 10 bases matching TRBD2. The length of the CDR3 is 19 residues. J gave up 5 bases and V 1 base, and 17 bases lay outside the gene matches. CDR1 is SGHTA and CDR2 is FQGTGA in the germline V gene. CDR3 DNA sequence: TGTGCCAGCAGCTTAAAATCCTGGGGTAGCGGGAGGACAACGGACGAGCAGTACTTC. Translation: CASSLKSWGSGRTTDEQYF.

CDR3 sequence reads: CSVAPRGLAGGSPYEQYF. CDR3 coding DNA: TGCAGCGTTGCACCCCGAGGACTAGCGGGAGGCTCCCCCTACGAGCAGTACTTC. The chain carries TRBV29-1 and TRBJ2-7, with 14 bases that match TRBD2. Germline V lookup: CDR1 SQVTM, CDR2 ANQGSEA. The junction had 13 bases not matched to a gene; V was cut back by 4 bases and J by 2 bases. The CDR3 spans 18 residues.

This sequence joins TRBV9 and TRBJ2-1; D call uncertain. Looked up from germline, CDR1 is SGDLS and CDR2 is YYNGEE. V was trimmed by 3 bases and J by 9 bases, leaving 19 bases between them. The length of the CDR3 is 15 residues. The CDR3 here is CASSASVNSLGEQFF. Written as DNA, the CDR3 is TGTGCCAGCAGCGCCTCAGTTAACTCCCTTGGTGAGCAGTTCTTC.

A single count supports this clone. CDR3 in DNA: TGTGCCAGCAGCTTAGTTGGAGGTAATCAGCCCCAGCATTTT. Encoded protein: CASSLVGGNQPQHF. This rearrangement joins TRBV7-9 to TRBJ1-5; D uncertain. V was clipped by 1 base and J by 4 bases, with 8 bases between them. This CDR3 comprises 14 residues. Germline values: CDR1 SEHNR, CDR2 FQNEAQ (reference sequence).

This chain links TRBV9 with TRBJ2-2, with D unresolved. This CDR3 is 16 amino acids long. V was pared by 0 bases and J by 8 bases, with 17 bases between. Germline CDR1 and CDR2: SGDLS and YYNGEE. CDR3 in DNA: TGTGCCAGCAGCGTAGGGGCATCTTGGACGGCGGGGGAGCTGTTTTTT. It is translated as CASSVGASWTAGELFF.

The genes are TRBV18 and TRBJ2-2; 7 positions agree with TRBD1. CDR1 is KGHSH, CDR2 LQKENI, per germline. This CDR3 contains 15 residues. V shed 0 bases and J 5 bases; nucleotides not matched to a gene: 3. The CDR3 reads CASSPPQGVTGELFF. In DNA form, the CDR3 reads TGTGCCAGCTCACCACCCCAGGGGGTGACCGGGGAGCTGTTTTTT.

This CDR3 is CASSSGPGNTIYF. CDR3 in DNA: TGTGCCAGCAGCTCCGGACCCGGAAACACCATATATTTT. This sequence joins TRBV11-2 and TRBJ1-3; D not certain. The CDR3 runs 13 residues. Germline lookup yields CDR1 SGHAT and CDR2 FQNNGV. V shed 4 bases and J shed 4 bases, with 8 bases lying between them.

This chain connects TRBV19 to TRBJ2-5, with D maybe TRBD2 (5 bases). The CDR3 covers 16 residues. V lost 4 bases and J lost 2, with 17 bases in between. Germline lookup yields CDR1 LNHDA and CDR2 SQIVND (reference sequence). The CDR3, as DNA: TGTGCCAGTAGTAACGTAGCGAATGGGAAACAAGAGACCCAGTACTTC. It codes for CASSNVANGKQETQYF.

The chain recombines TRBV2 with TRBJ2-7; TRBD1 matches at 7 bases. Germline V lookup: CDR1 SNHLY, CDR2 FYNNEI. The CDR3 sequence is 16 residues long. J was trimmed by 0 bases and V by 4 bases; bases with no gene match: 9. CDR3 DNA: TGTGCCAGCAGTGGGGGCCGGGACAGTCCCTCCTACGAGCAGTACTTC. This encodes CASSGGRDSPSYEQYF.

This chain connects TRBV4-1 to TRBJ1-2; the match to TRBD1 covers 11 bases. The CDR3 contains 18 residues. Germline CDR1 and CDR2: MGHRA and YSYEKL. Losses at the gene ends were 0 bases for V and 4 bases for J; bases not matched to a gene: 10. Here the CDR3 DNA reads TGCGCCAGCAGCCAAGATCAGGGAAGGACAGGGGGCACCTATGGCTACACCTTC. Translated: CASSQDQGRTGGTYGYTF.

The chain uses TRBV5-1 and TRBJ2-7; weak D call: TRBD1 (6 bases). V was clipped by 3 bases and J by 6 bases, with 19 bases between them. This CDR3 spans 15 amino acids. The germline V gene has CDR1 SGHRS and CDR2 YFSETQ. Here the CDR3 DNA reads TGCGCCAGCAGCTCACCGGGACACAGCCCCGCCGAGCAGTACTTC. Encoded protein: CASSSPGHSPAEQYF.

Comments on this clone: This sample includes further DNA sequences coding for the same CDR3. Written as DNA, the CDR3 is TGTGCCAGCAGTTTATTAGGGGGCGGTCAGCCCCAGCATTTT. It is translated as CASSLLGGGQPQHF. The V call is TRBV28, the J call TRBJ1-5; 7 bases are shared with TRBD1. V shed 1 base and J 6 bases; nucleotides not matched to a gene: 3. The germline gives CDR1 MDHEN, CDR2 SYDVKM. CDR3 length: 14 residues. Together with reference TRBV28 and TRBJ1-5, the CDR3 gives the full variable domain: DVKVTQSSRYLVKRTGEKVFLECVQDMDHENMFWYRQDPGLGLRLIYFSYDVKMKEKGDIPEGYSVSREKKERFSLILESASTNQTSMYLCASSLLGGGQPQHFGDGTRLSIL.

This chain joins TRBV10-3 and TRBJ1-1; possibly TRBD1 for D (5 bases). The CDR3 consists of 14 residues. Trimming pared 3 bases from V and 1 base from J, leaving 9 bases between. The germline V gene encodes CDR1 ENHRY and CDR2 SYGVKD. CDR3 protein: CAISDGRANTEAFF. The CDR3 DNA sequence: TGTGCCATCAGTGACGGCAGGGCGAACACTGAAGCTTTCTTT.

This clone showed up just a few times. The chain recombines TRBV2 with TRBJ2-5; D gene uncertain. Deletions cut 7 bases from V and 6 bases from J, with 6 bases between. The CDR3 has 10 amino acids. Germline loops: CDR1 SNHLY, CDR2 FYNNEI. CDR3 sequence: CASIEKTQYF. CDR3 coding DNA: TGTGCCAGCATCGAAAAGACCCAGTACTTC.

The chain links TRBV7-2 to TRBJ1-5; 7 positions agree with TRBD1. CDR3 size: 14 residues. J lost 6 bases, V lost 6 bases, and 8 bases had no gene match. In germline, CDR1 is SGHTA, CDR2 FQGNSA. The CDR3 nucleotides read TGTGCCAGCAGTTACACGACAGGGCCTCAGCCCCAGCATTTT. Amino acids: CASSYTTGPQPQHF.

V is TRBV15 and J is TRBJ2-3, with TRBD2 identical over 7 bases. V lost 1 base, J lost 1 base, and 5 bases stayed unmatched. Per the germline V gene, CDR1 is LNHNV and CDR2 is YYDKDF (reference sequence). The CDR3 length is 16 residues. As DNA, the CDR3 is TGTGCCACCAGCAGAGCCGGCCGGGGGGGCACAGATACGCAGTATTTT. The encoded protein is CATSRAGRGGTDTQYF. Full variable domain (remainder filled in from reference TRBV15 and TRBJ2-3): DAMVIQNPRYQVTQFGKPVTLSCSQTLNHNVMYWYQQKSSQAPKLLFHYYDKDFNNEADTPDNFQSRRPNTSFCFLDIRSPGLGDTAMYLCATSRAGRGGTDTQYFGPGTRLTVL.